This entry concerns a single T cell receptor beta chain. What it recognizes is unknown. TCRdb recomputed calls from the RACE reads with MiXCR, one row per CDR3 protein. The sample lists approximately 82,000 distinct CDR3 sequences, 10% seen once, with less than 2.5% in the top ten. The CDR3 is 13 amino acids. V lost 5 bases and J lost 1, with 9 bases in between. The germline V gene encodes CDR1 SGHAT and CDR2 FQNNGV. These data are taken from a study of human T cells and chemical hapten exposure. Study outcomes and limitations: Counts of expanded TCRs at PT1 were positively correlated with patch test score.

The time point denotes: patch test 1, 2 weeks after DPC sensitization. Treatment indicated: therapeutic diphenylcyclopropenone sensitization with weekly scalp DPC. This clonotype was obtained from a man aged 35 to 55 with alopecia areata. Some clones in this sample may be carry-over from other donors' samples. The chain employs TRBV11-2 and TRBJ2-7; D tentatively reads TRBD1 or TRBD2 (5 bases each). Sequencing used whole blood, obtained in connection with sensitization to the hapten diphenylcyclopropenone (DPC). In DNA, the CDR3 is TGTGCCAGCAGCCGGGACCGGTCCTACGAGCAGTACTTC. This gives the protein CASSRDRSYEQYF.